The 12 T cell receptor beta chains below all came from one sample that was sequenced in a study of blood T cell repertoires in COVID-19. The table came from immunoSEQ multiplex PCR; TCRdb's copy has only in-frame clones and leaves some out. The data hold about 320,000 clones, with about 92% observed a single time. Material: PBMCs or T cells enriched from blood (not recorded which). The receptors here all came from a man in his fifties or sixties who had recovered from COVID-19.

The V and J genes are TRBV18 and TRBJ2-7; D perhaps matches TRBD1 (6 bases). This CDR3 region has 14 residues. CDR1 is KGHSH and CDR2 is LQKENI in the germline V gene. Trimming removed 3 bases from V and 2 bases from J, with 11 bases in between. CDR3 nucleotides: TGTGCCAGCTCACCGACGGACAGTCCCTACGAGCAGTACTTC. Protein sequence: CASSPTDSPYEQYF. The variable domain in full, with the rest retrieved from reference TRBV18 and TRBJ2-7, is NAGVMQNPRHLVRRRGQEARLRCSPMKGHSHVYWYRQLPEEGLKFMVYLQKENIIDESGMPKERFSAEFPKEGPSILRIQQVVRGDSAAYFCASSPTDSPYEQYFGPGTRLTVT.

V gene TRBV6-5 combines with J gene TRBJ2-3; D unresolved. The CDR3 totals 13 residues. Per the germline V gene, CDR1 is MNHEY and CDR2 is SVGAGI. V was shortened by 6 bases and J by 5 bases, with 12 bases between the two germline ends. The CDR3 DNA follows: TGTGCCAGCAGACACACTACCGGAGATACGCAGTATTTT. It specifies CASRHTTGDTQYF.

The gene calls are TRBV19 and TRBJ2-3; a possible D gene is TRBD2 (6 bases). The CDR3 extends over 13 amino acids. CDR1 and CDR2 from the germline V gene are LNHDA and SQIVND (reference sequence). Trimming removed 6 bases at V and 6 bases at J, with 13 bases between. The CDR3 here is CASRDVGRDTQYF. The CDR3 DNA reads as TGTGCCAGTAGGGACGTGGGGAGGGATACGCAGTATTTT. The full variable domain, rest sourced from reference TRBV19 and TRBJ2-3, is DGGITQSPKYLFRKEGQNVTLSCEQNLNHDAMYWYRQDPGQGLRLIYYSQIVNDFQKGDIAEGYSVSREKKESFPLTVTSAQKNPTAFYLCASRDVGRDTQYFGPGTRLTVL.

This chain connects TRBV5-5 to TRBJ1-1, with 7 bases lining up with TRBD1. The CDR3 has 14 residues. Trimming removed 1 base from V and 7 bases from J; junction bases left unmatched: 7. Germline assignment: CDR1 SGHKS and CDR2 YYEKEE (reference sequence). The CDR3, as DNA: TGTGCCAGCAGCTTGAGGGACAGATACGATGAAGCTTTCTTT. It encodes CASSLRDRYDEAFF.

The rearrangement joins TRBV28 to TRBJ2-7; TRBD2 agrees at 7 bases. This CDR3 is built from 16 residues. CDR1 and CDR2 (germline): MDHEN, SYDVKM. V shed 2 bases and J 3 bases; nucleotides not matched to a gene: 10. In DNA, the CDR3 is TGTGCCAGCAGTTTACTAGGACTAGTTTTAGACTACGAGCAGTACTTC. Protein sequence: CASSLLGLVLDYEQYF.

V is TRBV24-1 and J is TRBJ2-5; the match to TRBD2 covers 9 bases. With 5 bases clipped from V and 0 bases from J, the junction kept 9 bases outside the gene matches. Germline CDR1 and CDR2: KGHDR and SFDVKD. The CDR3 extends over 17 amino acids. CDR3 nucleotides: TGTGCCACCAGTGGTTACGCGAGACTAGCGGACCAAGAGACCCAGTACTTC. Translating it yields CATSGYARLADQETQYF.

The chain combines TRBV7-2 with TRBJ1-4, with 9 nucleotides matching TRBD1. The J segment lost 5 bases and the V segment lost 6 bases, leaving 1 base of the junction unmatched. Germline V gene lookup returns CDR1 SGHTA and CDR2 FQGNSA. The CDR3 extends over 13 amino acids. For the CDR3, the DNA is TGTGCCAGCAGAGGACAGGGGAATGAAAAACTGTTTTTT. This translates into CASRGQGNEKLFF.

The gene calls are TRBV5-1 and TRBJ2-3, with 10 bases that match TRBD2. CDR3 size: 16 residues. Germline-derived CDR1 and CDR2 are SGHRS and YFSETQ. The junction had 7 bases not matched to a gene; V was cut back by 1 base and J by 5 bases. The CDR3 sequence is CASSLSLAGDLDTQYF. CDR3 DNA sequence: TGCGCCAGCAGCTTGTCCCTAGCGGGAGATTTAGATACGCAGTATTTT.

The chain joins TRBV9 to TRBJ1-5, with TRBD1 as a possible D gene (5 bases). The germline V and J ends were trimmed by 0 bases and 3 bases, with 10 bases remaining between them. The CDR3 spans 15 residues. The V gene's germline CDR1 is SGDLS and CDR2 YYNGEE. DNA of the CDR3: TGTGCCAGCAGCGTAGCAGGGTTGACCAATCAGCCCCAGCATTTT. Its translation: CASSVAGLTNQPQHF.

The V gene is TRBV4-1, the J gene TRBJ2-3; 14 bases map to TRBD2. This CDR3 spans 17 amino acids. The germline V gene has CDR1 MGHRA and CDR2 YSYEKL. J was trimmed by 6 bases and V by 0 bases; bases with no gene match: 5. The CDR3 sequence: CASSQDGLAGGVDTQYF. The CDR3 DNA sequence: TGCGCCAGCAGCCAAGATGGACTAGCGGGGGGTGTGGATACGCAGTATTTT.

The chain combines TRBV7-9 with TRBJ2-1; TRBD1 matches at 8 bases. The germline V gene encodes CDR1 SEHNR and CDR2 FQNEAQ (reference sequence). Unmatched junction bases numbered 10, after V lost 10 bases and J lost 8 bases. The CDR3 contains 13 residues. The DNA for the CDR3 is TGTGCCACCGCCGGACAGGGTTTGGATGAGCAGTTCTTC. Its translation: CATAGQGLDEQFF.

This clone came up a few times. The rearrangement joins TRBV19 to TRBJ2-1, with 10 bases identical to TRBD2. Trimming cost V 4 bases and J 3 bases; bases outside gene matches: 6. CDR3 size: 16 residues. Germline V CDR1 and CDR2: LNHDA, SQIVND (reference sequence). The CDR3 region is CASSSQAGGIYNEQFF. The CDR3 DNA reads as TGTGCCAGTAGTAGTCAAGCGGGGGGGATCTACAATGAGCAGTTCTTC.